Described below is a single T cell receptor beta chain sequence and its context. This table comes from immunoSEQ multiplex PCR, and its TCRdb copy is limited to in-frame clones, with some not included. Of about 57,000 clones in the sample, less than 95% were seen once. The data belong to a study of T cell changes during pregnancy in multiple sclerosis. The CDR3 sequence is 13 residues long. V was cut by 7 bases and J by 3 bases, with 13 bases left in between. Per the germline V gene, CDR1 is SGHTS and CDR2 is YDEGEE. This rearrangement joins TRBV5-8 to TRBJ1-1; D is unresolved. The input for sequencing was peripheral blood, taken after pregnancy. This receptor was identified in a female donor in good health, enrolled as a control in a pregnancy study. CDR3: CASLPPEDTEAFF. As DNA, the CDR3 is TGTGCCAGCCTGCCTCCGGAGGACACTGAAGCTTTCTTT.